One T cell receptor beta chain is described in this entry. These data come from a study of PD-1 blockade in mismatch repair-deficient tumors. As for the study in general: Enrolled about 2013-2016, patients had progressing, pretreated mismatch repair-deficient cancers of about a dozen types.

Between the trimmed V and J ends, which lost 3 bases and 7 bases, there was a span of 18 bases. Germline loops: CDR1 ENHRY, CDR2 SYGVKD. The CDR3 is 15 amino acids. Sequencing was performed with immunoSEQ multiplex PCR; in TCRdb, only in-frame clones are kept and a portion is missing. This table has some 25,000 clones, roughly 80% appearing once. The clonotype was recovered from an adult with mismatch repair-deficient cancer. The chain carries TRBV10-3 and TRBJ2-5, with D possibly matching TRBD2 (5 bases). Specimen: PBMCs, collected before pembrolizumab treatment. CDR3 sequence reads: CAISDWELQEGTQYF. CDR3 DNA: TGTGCCATCAGTGATTGGGAATTACAAGAGGGGACCCAGTACTTC.